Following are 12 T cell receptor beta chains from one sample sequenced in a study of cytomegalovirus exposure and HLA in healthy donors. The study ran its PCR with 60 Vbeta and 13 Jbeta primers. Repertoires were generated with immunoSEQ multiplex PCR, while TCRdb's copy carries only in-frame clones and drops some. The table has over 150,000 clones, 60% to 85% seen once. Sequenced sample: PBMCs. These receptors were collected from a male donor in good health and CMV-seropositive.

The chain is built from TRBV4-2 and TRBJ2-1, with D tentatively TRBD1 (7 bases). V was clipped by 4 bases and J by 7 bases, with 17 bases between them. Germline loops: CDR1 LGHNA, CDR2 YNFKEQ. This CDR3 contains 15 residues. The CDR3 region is CASSPPGGLMNEQFF. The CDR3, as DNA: TGTGCCAGCAGCCCGCCAGGGGGGCTAATGAATGAGCAGTTCTTC.

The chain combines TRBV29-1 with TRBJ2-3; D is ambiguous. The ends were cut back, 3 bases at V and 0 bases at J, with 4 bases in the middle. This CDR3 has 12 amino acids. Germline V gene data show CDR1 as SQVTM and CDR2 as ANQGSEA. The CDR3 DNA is TGCAGCGTTGACCCAAGCACAGATACGCAGTATTTT. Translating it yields CSVDPSTDTQYF.

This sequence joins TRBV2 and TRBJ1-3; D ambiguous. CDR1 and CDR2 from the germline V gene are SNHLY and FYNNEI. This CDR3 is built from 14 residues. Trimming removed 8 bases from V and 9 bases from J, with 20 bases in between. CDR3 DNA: TGTGCCAGCCTAGTTGCCAGCCCTGGAGGCACCATATATTTT. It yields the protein CASLVASPGGTIYF. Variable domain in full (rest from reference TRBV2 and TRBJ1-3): EPEVTQTPSHQVTQMGQEVILRCVPISNHLYFYWYRQILGQKVEFLVSFYNNEISEKSEIFDDQFSVERPDGSNFTLKIRSTKLEDSAMYFCASLVASPGGTIYFGEGSWLTVV.

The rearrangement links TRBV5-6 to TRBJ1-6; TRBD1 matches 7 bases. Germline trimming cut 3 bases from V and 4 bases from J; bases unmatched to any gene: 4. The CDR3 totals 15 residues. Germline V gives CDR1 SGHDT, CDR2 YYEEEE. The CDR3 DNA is TGTGCCAGCAGCTCCCCGGGACAGTATAATTCACCCCTCCACTTT. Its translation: CASSSPGQYNSPLHF. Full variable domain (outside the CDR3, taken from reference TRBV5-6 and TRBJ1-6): DAGVTQSPTHLIKTRGQQVTLRCSPKSGHDTVSWYQQALGQGPQFIFQYYEEEERQRGNFPDRFSGHQFPNYSSELNVNALLLGDSALYLCASSSPGQYNSPLHFGNGTRLTVT.

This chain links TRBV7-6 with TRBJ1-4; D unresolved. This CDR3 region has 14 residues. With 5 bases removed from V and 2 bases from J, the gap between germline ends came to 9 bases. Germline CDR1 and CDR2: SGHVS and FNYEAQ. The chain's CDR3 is CASSPGGTNEKLFF. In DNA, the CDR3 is TGTGCCAGCAGCCCCGGAGGGACTAATGAAAAACTGTTTTTT.

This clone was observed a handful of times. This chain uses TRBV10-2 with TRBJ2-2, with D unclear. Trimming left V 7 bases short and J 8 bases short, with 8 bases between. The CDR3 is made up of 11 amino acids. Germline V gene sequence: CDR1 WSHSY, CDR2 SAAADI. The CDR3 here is CASTTPGELFF. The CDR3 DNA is TGCGCCAGCACGACACCAGGGGAGCTGTTTTTT.

The CDR3: CASSLRGGSEAFF. Written as DNA, the CDR3 is TGCGCCAGCAGCTTAAGGGGGGGGAGTGAAGCTTTCTTT. This chain uses TRBV5-1 with TRBJ1-1, with D maybe TRBD1 (6 bases). Germline CDR1 is SGHRS and CDR2 is YFSETQ. The CDR3 spans 13 residues. The V and J ends lost 2 bases and 7 bases respectively, with 12 bases between them.

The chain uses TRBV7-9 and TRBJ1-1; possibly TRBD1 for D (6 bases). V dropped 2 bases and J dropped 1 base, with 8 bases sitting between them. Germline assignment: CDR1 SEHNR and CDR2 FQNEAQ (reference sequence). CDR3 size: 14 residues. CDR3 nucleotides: TGTGCCAGCAGCTTACAGGGGACGAACACTGAAGCTTTCTTT. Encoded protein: CASSLQGTNTEAFF.

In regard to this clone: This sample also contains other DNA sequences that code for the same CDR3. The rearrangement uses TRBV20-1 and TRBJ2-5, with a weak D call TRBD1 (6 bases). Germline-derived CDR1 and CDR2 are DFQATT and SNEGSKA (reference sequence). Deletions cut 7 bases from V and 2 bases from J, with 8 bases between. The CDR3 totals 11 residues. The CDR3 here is CSGTVQETQYF. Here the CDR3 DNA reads TGCAGTGGGACAGTACAAGAGACCCAGTACTTC.

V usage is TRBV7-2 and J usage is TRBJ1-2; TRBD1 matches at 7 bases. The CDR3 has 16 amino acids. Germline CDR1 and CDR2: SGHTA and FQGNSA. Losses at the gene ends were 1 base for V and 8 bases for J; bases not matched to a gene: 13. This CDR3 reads CASSLEGTVKRRGYTF. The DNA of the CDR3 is TGTGCCAGCAGCTTAGAGGGGACAGTCAAACGGAGGGGCTACACCTTC.

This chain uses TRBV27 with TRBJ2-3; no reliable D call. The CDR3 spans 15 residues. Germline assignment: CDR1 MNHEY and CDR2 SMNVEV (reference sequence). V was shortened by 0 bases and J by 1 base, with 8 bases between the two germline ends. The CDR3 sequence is CASSLSLVGTDTQYF. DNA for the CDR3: TGTGCCAGCAGTTTATCACTGGTGGGCACAGATACGCAGTATTTT.

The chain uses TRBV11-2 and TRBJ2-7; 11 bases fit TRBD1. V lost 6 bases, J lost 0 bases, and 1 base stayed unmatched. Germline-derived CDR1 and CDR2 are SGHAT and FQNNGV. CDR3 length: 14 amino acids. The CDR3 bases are TGTGCCAGCAGGGGACAGGGGGGCTCCTACGAGCAGTACTTC. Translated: CASRGQGGSYEQYF.